This T cell receptor beta chain derives from a study of T-cell reconstitution after alpha-beta-depleted transplantation in children. This clonotype was seen only a few times. Unique molecular identifiers featured in how the TCRbeta library was prepared. TCRdb analysed the PCR reads with MiXCR anew, one entry per CDR3 protein. The repertoire holds roughly 500,000 distinct CDR3 sequences, with about 33% as singletons. This TCR derives from a human donor who donated a stem cell graft to a child with aplastic anemia. This specimen was PBMCs from the stem cell graft donor, taken from the stem cell graft.

CDR3 DNA sequence: TGTGCCAGCAGACCAACGGACAGCCCAAACTATGGCTACACCTTC. It translates to CASRPTDSPNYGYTF. V is TRBV12-3 or TRBV12-4 and J is TRBJ1-2, with a weak D call TRBD1 (6 bases). V was cut by 6 bases and J by 2 bases, with 16 bases left in between. CDR3 length: 15 residues.